Detailed here is one TCR beta chain. The antigen remains unidentified. Via MiXCR, TCRdb re-called the 5' RACE reads, giving one row per CDR3 protein. The sample shows about 240,000 distinct CDR3 sequences, over 8.5% of them seen only once. These data come from a study of T-cell memory formation after mild COVID-19. At the level of the study: Largely donor-specific sequence clusters came from a couple of donors.

Study results and limitations: Unconfirmed was the SARS-CoV-2 specificity of second-wave clones that peaked on day 37. Pre-infection memory showed some responding clones, and this suggested that cross-reactive memory joined. CD4+ contracting clones lay mainly in CM and EM, CD8+ ones in EMRA.

The germline V gene has CDR1 SQVTM and CDR2 ANQGSEA. CDR3 size: 12 residues. Trimming removed 6 bases from V and 9 bases from J; junction bases left unmatched: 9. The TCR comes from a young man who had mild COVID-19 (a few samples of this study predate the infection). Cell type and time point are not known. V gene TRBV29-1 combines with J gene TRBJ2-7; TRBD1 matches at 9 bases. Sequences were obtained from PBMCs or a T cell subset sorted from them (not recorded which). The CDR3 nucleotides read TGCAGCGTCGGGACAGGGACCCTCGGGCAGTACTTC. This translates into CSVGTGTLGQYF.